This record looks at one T cell receptor (beta chain) sequence and its context. Antigen unknown. The method was immunoSEQ multiplex PCR; TCRdb's version includes in-frame clones alone and lacks a portion of them. The profile shows approximately 74,000 clones, around 86% of them singletons. The sample comes from a study of T cell responses to AZD1222 COVID-19 vaccine. General observations from the study: A mostly white British donor set with more females was recruited, and clonal diversity was possibly underestimated. Regions left unmutated in variants are reportedly the target of nearly half of spike-specific TCRs. Spike-wide vaccine-associated CD4 TCRs dominated at 160-218 and 743-854.

CDR3 length: 17 residues. V lost 2 bases and J lost 6, with 20 bases in between. V is TRBV23-1 and J is TRBJ2-1; D is perhaps TRBD1 (6 bases). TRBV23-1 is designated an ORF whose function remains uncertain. The sequencing used peripheral blood, collected on day 0 of AZD1222 vaccination. The TCR comes from an adult in good health. Written as DNA, the CDR3 is TGCGCCAGCAGTCAACCCTTCCAGGGGTTCGGGATCAATGAGCAGTTCTTC. Amino acid sequence: CASSQPFQGFGINEQFF.